Shown below are 22 T cell receptor beta chains from a single sample sequenced in a study of cytomegalovirus exposure and HLA in healthy donors. Only in-frame clones appear in the TCRdb table, and some are missing; sequencing was by immunoSEQ multiplex PCR. This sample has approximately 160,000 clones; approximately 87% occur once, and the top ten carry around 5%. The sequencing input was PBMCs. Every receptor here comes from a woman aged 25 to 45 in good health and CMV-seronegative.

The chain uses TRBV4-1 and TRBJ1-1; TRBD1 agrees at 10 bases. Germline trimming cut 4 bases from V and 3 bases from J; bases unmatched to any gene: 8. Germline V gene sequence: CDR1 MGHRA, CDR2 YSYEKL. There are 16 residues in the CDR3. The CDR3 DNA sequence: TGCGCCAGCAGCCTAAGACAGGGGGCGCCTGACACTGAAGCTTTCTTT. It yields the protein CASSLRQGAPDTEAFF.

V usage is TRBV30 and J usage is TRBJ2-1; D call uncertain. Per the germline V gene, CDR1 is GTSNPN and CDR2 is SVGIG (reference sequence). This CDR3 has 13 residues. Trimming cost V 2 bases and J 6 bases, with 11 bases left between them. CDR3 in amino acids: CAWSLFQGNEQFF. The CDR3 bases are TGTGCCTGGAGTCTCTTTCAAGGCAATGAGCAGTTCTTC.

The rearrangement joins TRBV19 to TRBJ2-6; possible D gene TRBD1, 6 bases. V was trimmed by 4 bases and J by 4 bases, leaving 8 bases between them. Germline V gene data show CDR1 as LNHDA and CDR2 as SQIVND (reference sequence). There are 14 residues in the CDR3. The CDR3 DNA reads TGTGCCAGTAGTACCGGGACAGGGGCCAACGTCCTGACTTTC. Amino acids: CASSTGTGANVLTF.

V usage is TRBV28 and J usage is TRBJ2-3; D gene ambiguous. The germline V gene has CDR1 MDHEN and CDR2 SYDVKM. This CDR3 has 13 amino acids. V lost 6 bases, J lost 3 bases, and 10 bases lay in between. The chain's CDR3 is CASSDFLTDTQYF. In DNA, the CDR3 is TGTGCCAGCAGCGACTTTCTAACAGATACGCAGTATTTT.

The chain links TRBV11-2 to TRBJ2-2; 7 positions match TRBD1. Per germline, CDR1 SGHAT and CDR2 FQNNGV. The CDR3 runs to 16 residues. Trimming cost V 5 bases and J 0 bases; bases outside gene matches: 6. CDR3 sequence (DNA): TGTGCCAGCAGCCTGCAAGGGGGCTCGAACACCGGGGAGCTGTTTTTT. Its protein is CASSLQGGSNTGELFF.

This chain connects TRBV19 to TRBJ2-7; TRBD2 is a possible D gene (5 bases). Germline V CDR1 and CDR2: LNHDA, SQIVND (reference sequence). The CDR3 covers 12 residues. V shed 5 bases and J shed 8 bases, with 13 bases lying between them. This CDR3 reads CASSLRGQKQYF. The CDR3 nucleotides are TGTGCCAGTAGTTTACGAGGGCAGAAGCAGTACTTC.

V gene TRBV5-1 combines with J gene TRBJ2-7, with TRBD2 matching over 9 bases. V was clipped by 8 bases and J by 0 bases; unmatched bases: 6. Germline CDR1 is SGHRS and CDR2 is YFSETQ. The CDR3 sequence is 14 residues long. The CDR3 DNA reads TGCGCCAGTCAAAGCGGGAGGCACTCCTACGAGCAGTACTTC. Translation gives CASQSGRHSYEQYF.

This chain connects TRBV19 to TRBJ1-2, with TRBD1 as a possible D gene (5 bases). V shed 2 bases and J shed 4 bases, with 14 bases lying between them. Germline assignment: CDR1 LNHDA and CDR2 SQIVND (reference sequence). The CDR3 has 15 residues. CDR3 sequence (DNA): TGTGCCAGTAGTATATTGGGGGAGTTCGCCTATGGCTACACCTTC. Protein product: CASSILGEFAYGYTF.

A few counts support this clone. V usage is TRBV18 and J usage is TRBJ2-2, with TRBD1 as a possible D gene (5 bases). The CDR3 is made up of 14 amino acids. Germline CDR1 KGHSH, CDR2 LQKENI. V dropped 2 bases and J dropped 4 bases, with 8 bases sitting between them. The CDR3 DNA sequence: TGTGCCAGCTCACCAAGGCAGGGCACCGGGGAGCTGTTTTTT. Translation gives CASSPRQGTGELFF.

Only one count was recorded for this clone. The chain joins TRBV7-9 to TRBJ2-5, with 8 bases lining up with TRBD2. With 4 bases clipped from V and 4 bases from J, the junction kept 5 bases outside the gene matches. CDR3 length: 14 amino acids. Germline V gene lookup returns CDR1 SEHNR and CDR2 FQNEAQ (reference sequence). The CDR3 nucleotides read TGTGCCAGCAGCTACGGGGGGGCCCGAGAGACCCAGTACTTC. This codes for CASSYGGARETQYF.

V is TRBV30 and J is TRBJ1-5; D is ambiguous. This CDR3 has 17 amino acids. Germline CDR1 is GTSNPN and CDR2 is SVGIG (reference sequence). V lost 2 bases to trimming and J lost 0 bases, with 17 bases between them. Here the CDR3 DNA reads TGTGCCTGGAGTAGAGACACCGGAACCCATAGCAATCAGCCCCAGCATTTT. It encodes CAWSRDTGTHSNQPQHF. Together with reference TRBV30 and TRBJ1-5, the CDR3 gives the full variable domain: SQTIHQWPATLVQPVGSPLSLECTVEGTSNPNLYWYRQAAGRGLQLLFYSVGIGQISSEVPQNLSASRPQDRQFILSSKKLLLSDSGFYLCAWSRDTGTHSNQPQHFGDGTRLSIL.

This clone occurred a few times. V usage is TRBV5-5 and J usage is TRBJ1-2, with D hard to call. The V end lost 0 bases, the J end lost 1 base, and 4 bases lay between the germline ends. From germline, CDR1 is SGHKS and CDR2 YYEKEE (reference sequence). The CDR3 spans 13 residues. The CDR3 DNA reads TGTGCCAGCAGCTTGGGGGTTAACTATGGCTACACCTTC. Its translation is CASSLGVNYGYTF.

This clone was counted a single time. The gene calls are TRBV6-1 and TRBJ2-4; perhaps TRBD2 as D (5 bases). The CDR3 sequence is 12 residues long. V lost 6 bases to trimming and J lost 14 bases, with 17 bases between them. Germline V gives CDR1 MNHNS, CDR2 SASEGT. CDR3 protein: CASRGNPRGKYF. CDR3 sequence (DNA): TGTGCCAGCAGAGGCAACCCCCGAGGGAAGTACTTC.

This clone was observed a single time. The chain links TRBV7-8 to TRBJ2-7; 9 positions match TRBD1. In germline, CDR1 is SGHVS, CDR2 FQNEAQ. The V and J ends lost 1 base and 1 base, in that order; junction bases with no gene match: 8. The CDR3 sequence is 17 residues long. CDR3 residues: CASSLVVDRGESYEQYF. Written as DNA, the CDR3 is TGTGCCAGCAGCTTAGTCGTCGACAGGGGGGAGTCCTACGAGCAGTACTTC. Looking up the rest from reference TRBV7-8 and TRBJ2-7 gives the full variable domain: GAGVSQSPRYKVAKRGQDVALRCDPISGHVSLFWYQQALGQGPEFLTYFQNEAQLDKSGLPSDRFFAERPEGSVSTLKIQRTQQEDSAVYLCASSLVVDRGESYEQYFGPGTRLTVT.

The V and J genes are TRBV19 and TRBJ1-4; D may be TRBD1 (6 bases). CDR1 is LNHDA and CDR2 is SQIVND in the germline V gene (reference sequence). The CDR3 runs 14 residues. With 8 bases removed from V and 8 bases from J, the gap between germline ends came to 18 bases. For the CDR3, the DNA is TGTGCCAGTCGACTACAGGGAATTGAGGAAAAACTGTTTTTT. It specifies CASRLQGIEEKLFF. Using reference TRBV19 and TRBJ1-4 for the parts outside the CDR3, the full variable domain is DGGITQSPKYLFRKEGQNVTLSCEQNLNHDAMYWYRQDPGQGLRLIYYSQIVNDFQKGDIAEGYSVSREKKESFPLTVTSAQKNPTAFYLCASRLQGIEEKLFFGSGTQLSVL.

This chain links TRBV5-1 with TRBJ2-7, with D hard to call. This CDR3 has 14 residues. The germline CDR1 and CDR2 sequences are SGHRS and YFSETQ. V lost 4 bases, J lost 0 bases, and 11 bases lay in between. The CDR3 sequence is CASSSTSPSYEQYF. The CDR3 DNA sequence: TGCGCCAGCAGCAGTACTTCCCCCTCCTACGAGCAGTACTTC. Using reference TRBV5-1 and TRBJ2-7 for the parts outside the CDR3, the full variable domain is KAGVTQTPRYLIKTRGQQVTLSCSPISGHRSVSWYQQTPGQGLQFLFEYFSETQRNKGNFPGRFSGRQFSNSRSEMNVSTLELGDSALYLCASSSTSPSYEQYFGPGTRLTVT.

V usage is TRBV19 and J usage is TRBJ2-7; possibly TRBD2 for D (6 bases). The CDR3 length is 15 residues. Germline loops: CDR1 LNHDA, CDR2 SQIVND (reference sequence). Trimming took 5 bases from V and 7 from J, leaving 21 bases between them. CDR3 coding DNA: TGTGCCAGTAGTTTTTCCGGGACCGGGAGCTGGGAGCAGTACTTC. This encodes CASSFSGTGSWEQYF. The entire variable domain, with the rest obtained from reference TRBV19 and TRBJ2-7, is as follows: DGGITQSPKYLFRKEGQNVTLSCEQNLNHDAMYWYRQDPGQGLRLIYYSQIVNDFQKGDIAEGYSVSREKKESFPLTVTSAQKNPTAFYLCASSFSGTGSWEQYFGPGTRLTVT.

The chain combines TRBV7-8 with TRBJ1-5; 8 bases align to TRBD1. Per the germline V gene, CDR1 is SGHVS and CDR2 is FQNEAQ. After removal of 5 bases from V and 6 bases from J, the junction contained 12 bases not matched to a gene. The CDR3 runs 16 residues. Here the CDR3 DNA reads TGTGCCAGCAGCAACCCCAGGGGGCGCGAAGGTCAGCCCCAGCATTTT. Its translation is CASSNPRGREGQPQHF.

The chain links TRBV15 to TRBJ2-7; a weak D match, TRBD2 (6 bases). This CDR3 contains 14 residues. Trimming took 5 bases from V and 3 from J, leaving 14 bases between them. CDR1 is LNHNV and CDR2 is YYDKDF in the germline V gene (reference sequence). CDR3 DNA sequence: TGTGCCACCAGCCCGGAGGGCCGGAGCTACGAGCAGTACTTC. Residues: CATSPEGRSYEQYF.

The chain couples TRBV7-2 to TRBJ2-2; the match to TRBD2 covers 7 bases. Trimming removed 1 base from V and 1 base from J; junction bases left unmatched: 3. CDR3 size: 16 residues. Germline-derived CDR1 and CDR2 are SGHTA and FQGNSA. CDR3 DNA: TGTGCCAGCAGCTTAGATCCTAGCGGGAACACCGGGGAGCTGTTTTTT. It codes for CASSLDPSGNTGELFF.

J is TRBJ2-5 and V is TRBV5-6, with D possibly TRBD1 on 5 matching bases. The CDR3 runs 14 residues. Trimming pared 0 bases from V and 4 bases from J, leaving 10 bases between. The germline V gene has CDR1 SGHDT and CDR2 YYEEEE. CDR3 loop: CASSLGQHVETQYF. The CDR3 DNA is TGTGCCAGCAGCTTGGGACAGCACGTAGAGACCCAGTACTTC.

The rearrangement joins TRBV4-3 to TRBJ2-2, with 10 bases aligning to TRBD1. Trimming at V came to 0 bases and at J to 4 bases, leaving 8 bases not matched to a gene. This CDR3 has 18 residues. Germline V gene sequence: CDR1 LGHNA, CDR2 YSLEER. In DNA form, the CDR3 reads TGCGCCAGCAGCCAAGAAATGACAGGGGGCGGAATCACCGGGGAGCTGTTTTTT. Translated: CASSQEMTGGGITGELFF.